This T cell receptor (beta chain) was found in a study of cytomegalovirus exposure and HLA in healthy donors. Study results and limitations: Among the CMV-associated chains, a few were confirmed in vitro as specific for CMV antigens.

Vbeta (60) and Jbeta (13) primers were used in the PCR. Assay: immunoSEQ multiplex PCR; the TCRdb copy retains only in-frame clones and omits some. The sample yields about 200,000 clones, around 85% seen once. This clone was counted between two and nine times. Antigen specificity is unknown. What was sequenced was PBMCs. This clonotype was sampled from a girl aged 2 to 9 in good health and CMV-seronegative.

CDR3 sequence reads: CASSGATWNNEQFF. CDR3 coding DNA: TGCGCCAGCAGCGGGGCCACTTGGAACAATGAGCAGTTCTTC. This chain joins TRBV5-1 and TRBJ2-1, with TRBD1 as a possible D gene (5 bases). This CDR3 has 14 residues. The V gene lost 4 bases and the J gene lost 5 bases, with 13 bases spanning the gap. Germline CDR1 and CDR2: SGHRS and YFSETQ.